The 30 T cell receptor beta chains listed next were all sequenced from one sample in a study of beta chain features in type 1 diabetes. The entirety of the isolated RNA underwent reverse transcription, so expressed TCRB transcripts were sequenced. Data came from immunoSEQ multiplex PCR; TCRdb stores just in-frame clones and leaves some out. The sample has about 900,000 clones, under 20% seen once. Sequenced sample: naive CD4+ T cells from blood. All receptors derive from a woman aged 18-35 years in good health.

This clone showed up just a few times. This sample includes further DNA sequences coding for the same CDR3. This chain joins TRBV18 and TRBJ1-5; D is uncertain. CDR3 length: 14 residues. The germline CDR1 and CDR2 sequences are KGHSH and LQKENI. V was shortened by 0 bases and J by 0 bases, with 3 bases between the two germline ends. DNA of the CDR3: TGTGCCAGCTCACCACCGTATAGCAATCAGCCCCAGCATTTT. Protein product: CASSPPYSNQPQHF.

This clone has only a few counts. The chain recombines TRBV14 with TRBJ2-7; TRBD2 agrees at 8 bases. The ends lost 1 base at V and 9 bases at J; junction bases unmatched: 17. The CDR3 sequence is 17 residues long. Germline CDR1 reads SGHDN; CDR2 reads FVKESK. The CDR3 loop reads CASSQVRKKRELCAQYF. CDR3 in DNA: TGTGCCAGCAGCCAAGTAAGGAAGAAGCGGGAGTTGTGCGCGCAGTACTTC.

This clone was seen a handful of times. The chain recombines TRBV6-5 with TRBJ1-2, with D possibly TRBD1 on 5 matching bases. The CDR3 length is 14 residues. The germline CDR1 and CDR2 sequences are MNHEY and SVGAGI. With 6 bases removed from V and 3 bases from J, the gap between germline ends came to 14 bases. CDR3 DNA sequence: TGTGCCAGCAGCCTATCCCGGGGCGACTATGGCTACACCTTC. Translating gives CASSLSRGDYGYTF.

The table lists this clone with a few counts. The V call is TRBV29-1, the J call TRBJ2-5; 11 bases are a match to TRBD2. Germline V lookup: CDR1 SQVTM, CDR2 ANQGSEA. V dropped 4 bases and J dropped 5; count of bases not matched to a gene: 0. There are 12 residues in the CDR3. CDR3 nucleotide sequence: TGCAGCGTTGTAGCGGGGGGGGAGACCCAGTACTTC. Encoded protein: CSVVAGGETQYF.

The chain recombines TRBV5-4 with TRBJ1-2; D uncertain. V was pared by 3 bases and J by 3 bases, with 18 bases between. The CDR3 spans 16 residues. Looked up from germline, CDR1 is SGHNT and CDR2 is YYREEE (reference sequence). CDR3 sequence (DNA): TGTGCCAGCAGCTCGGGGTCGGGGAAAGGGCACTATGGCTACACCTTC. As protein: CASSSGSGKGHYGYTF.

This sequence joins TRBV11-3 and TRBJ2-2, with D unresolved. The CDR3 covers 16 residues. Per germline, CDR1 SGHNT and CDR2 YENEEA. The V end lost 1 base, the J end lost 2 bases, and 11 bases lay between the germline ends. The CDR3 spells CASSLGGITNTGELFF. CDR3 in DNA: TGTGCCAGCAGCTTAGGGGGAATTACTAACACCGGGGAGCTGTTTTTT.

The chain is built from TRBV28 and TRBJ2-7, with 11 bases lining up with TRBD1. The CDR3 has 16 residues. V was clipped by 6 bases and J by 6 bases; unmatched bases: 13. The V gene's germline CDR1 is MDHEN and CDR2 SYDVKM. The CDR3 protein is CASSVLGQGAKFEQYF. The CDR3 nucleotides read TGTGCCAGCAGCGTATTAGGACAGGGGGCGAAGTTCGAGCAGTACTTC.

This clone was detected only a few times. The rearrangement uses TRBV6-5 and TRBJ2-1; 7 bases match TRBD1. The germline V gene has CDR1 MNHEY and CDR2 SVGAGI. Losses at the gene ends were 2 bases for V and 2 bases for J; bases not matched to a gene: 0. This CDR3 is 14 amino acids long. CDR3 DNA sequence: TGTGCCAGCAGTTACGGGACAGCCTACAATGAGCAGTTCTTC. It specifies CASSYGTAYNEQFF.

The CDR3 DNA sequence: TGTGCCACCATGAAACAGGGGGCGCGACACGAGCAGTACTTC. Translating it yields CATMKQGARHEQYF. V usage is TRBV28 and J usage is TRBJ2-7, with 9 nucleotides matching TRBD1. The CDR3 spans 14 residues. V lost 10 bases, J lost 5 bases, and 12 bases stayed unmatched. CDR1 MDHEN and CDR2 SYDVKM come from the germline V gene.

V gene TRBV7-2 combines with J gene TRBJ2-5; D may be TRBD2 (7 bases). V lost 0 bases and J 4 bases, leaving 18 bases between the germline ends. The CDR3 is 17 amino acids. CDR1 SGHTA and CDR2 FQGNSA come from the germline V gene. The CDR3 protein is CASSLAGGVGGGETQYF. CDR3 sequence (DNA): TGTGCCAGCAGCTTAGCGGGAGGGGTAGGAGGGGGAGAGACCCAGTACTTC.

Notes on this clone: At one end the junction does not follow the germline gene, possibly because of a read error. The chain employs TRBV9 and TRBJ2-5; 7 bases are a match to TRBD2. This CDR3 is 15 amino acids long. Germline V gene lookup returns CDR1 SGDLS and CDR2 YYNGEE. The CDR3 here is CASSPRGVGQEIQYF. CDR3 sequence (DNA): TGTGCCAGCAGCCCACGGGGGGTCGGACAAGAGATCCAGTACTTC.

The chain couples TRBV19 to TRBJ2-2; D call uncertain. There are 13 residues in the CDR3. V was pared by 6 bases and J by 1 base, with 6 bases between. CDR1 is LNHDA, CDR2 SQIVND, per germline (reference sequence). The chain's CDR3 is CASRPVNTGELFF. The CDR3 coding sequence is TGTGCCAGTAGACCTGTGAACACCGGGGAGCTGTTTTTT.

This chain uses TRBV11-2 with TRBJ2-5; either TRBD1 or TRBD2 may supply D (5 bases each). Germline V gene lookup returns CDR1 SGHAT and CDR2 FQNNGV. The germline V and J ends were trimmed by 2 bases and 2 bases, with 9 bases remaining between them. CDR3 size: 14 residues. The CDR3 nucleotides read TGTGCCAGCAGCTTAATGGGACGGCAAGAGACCCAGTACTTC. Residues: CASSLMGRQETQYF.

About this clone itself: The sample has other DNA sequences that encode this CDR3 too. The rearrangement uses TRBV28 and TRBJ2-3; D remains ambiguous. V was trimmed by 6 bases and J by 2 bases, leaving 6 bases between them. This CDR3 spans 12 amino acids. The germline V gene has CDR1 MDHEN and CDR2 SYDVKM. In DNA, the CDR3 is TGTGCCAGCAGCACCAACACAGATACGCAGTATTTT. As protein: CASSTNTDTQYF. The entire variable domain, with the rest obtained from reference TRBV28 and TRBJ2-3, is as follows: DVKVTQSSRYLVKRTGEKVFLECVQDMDHENMFWYRQDPGLGLRLIYFSYDVKMKEKGDIPEGYSVSREKKERFSLILESASTNQTSMYLCASSTNTDTQYFGPGTRLTVL.

This clone has only a few counts. The V and J genes are TRBV18 and TRBJ2-5; possible D gene TRBD2, 5 bases. V lost 1 base and J 2 bases, leaving 11 bases between the germline ends. This CDR3 has 15 amino acids. Per germline, CDR1 KGHSH and CDR2 LQKENI. CDR3 coding DNA: TGTGCCAGCTCACCACGGCGGGTCGGTCAAGAGACCCAGTACTTC. Encoded protein: CASSPRRVGQETQYF.

This clone has only a few counts. This chain uses TRBV7-9 with TRBJ2-5, with a tentative D call TRBD2 (5 bases). The V gene's germline CDR1 is SEHNR and CDR2 FQNEAQ (reference sequence). The CDR3 loop spans 16 amino acids. Trimming took 5 bases from V and 1 from J, leaving 17 bases between them. CDR3 amino acids: CASSRSLLDTQETQYF. The CDR3, as DNA: TGTGCCAGCAGCCGAAGCTTACTAGATACCCAAGAGACCCAGTACTTC.

This clone was seen a few times. The rearrangement joins TRBV4-2 to TRBJ2-7; 9 bases are a match to TRBD2. The V gene end was trimmed by 1 base and the J gene end by 5 bases; junction bases not matched to a gene: 6. Germline V lookup: CDR1 LGHNA, CDR2 YNFKEQ. The CDR3 length is 15 residues. CDR3 bases: TGTGCCAGCAGCCAAGTCCCTAGCGGGATACACGAGCAGTACTTC. This translates into CASSQVPSGIHEQYF.

In its sample, this clone was seen a few times. The CDR3: CASNLREHTGELFF. DNA of the CDR3: TGCGCCAGCAACCTTAGAGAGCACACCGGGGAGCTGTTTTTT. V is TRBV5-1 and J is TRBJ2-2; D unresolved. CDR1 SGHRS and CDR2 YFSETQ come from the germline V gene. CDR3 size: 14 residues. V lost 6 bases and J 3 bases, leaving 12 bases between the germline ends.

With respect to this clone: The sample contains more than one DNA sequence encoding this CDR3. V and J are TRBV6-5 and TRBJ2-7, with D tentatively TRBD1 (6 bases). CDR1 MNHEY and CDR2 SVGAGI come from the germline V gene. Trimming pared 0 bases from V and 2 bases from J, leaving 11 bases between. There are 15 residues in the CDR3. In DNA, the CDR3 is TGTGCCAGCAGTTACTCGGGGGCAGGGCCCTACGAGCAGTACTTC. It translates to CASSYSGAGPYEQYF.

This sequence joins TRBV15 and TRBJ2-2; D possibly corresponds to TRBD2 (5 bases). The germline CDR1 and CDR2 sequences are LNHNV and YYDKDF (reference sequence). Trimming stripped 0 bases from V and 4 bases from J, with 12 bases between. There are 16 residues in the CDR3. As DNA, the CDR3 is TGTGCCACCAGCAGAGATTCGGGCAGCGGCACCGGGGAGCTGTTTTTT. It translates to CATSRDSGSGTGELFF. The whole variable domain, remainder taken from reference TRBV15 and TRBJ2-2, is DAMVIQNPRYQVTQFGKPVTLSCSQTLNHNVMYWYQQKSSQAPKLLFHYYDKDFNNEADTPDNFQSRRPNTSFCFLDIRSPGLGDTAMYLCATSRDSGSGTGELFFGEGSRLTVL.

J is TRBJ2-7 and V is TRBV6-5; TRBD2 aligns across 12 bases. This CDR3 is built from 16 residues. Germline V gene data show CDR1 as MNHEY and CDR2 as SVGAGI. V gave up 2 bases and J gave up 6 bases; unmatched junction bases: 8. The CDR3 nucleotides are TGTGCCAGCAGTTACAGACTAGCGGGAGTGAAACGCGAGCAGTACTTC. It translates to CASSYRLAGVKREQYF.

This chain uses TRBV27 with TRBJ1-3; TRBD1 matches at 8 bases. Germline trimming cut 10 bases from V and 2 bases from J; bases unmatched to any gene: 10. This CDR3 comprises 15 residues. Germline V gene data show CDR1 as MNHEY and CDR2 as SMNVEV (reference sequence). The CDR3 is CAIKGQGAAGNTIYF. The CDR3 DNA sequence: TGTGCCATCAAAGGGCAGGGGGCGGCTGGAAACACCATATATTTT.

In nucleotides, the CDR3 is TGTGCCAGCAGCTTAGGGCAGCTGTCAAATCCCCACAATGAGCAGTTCTTC. It specifies CASSLGQLSNPHNEQFF. V is TRBV7-9 and J is TRBJ2-1, with no clear D. Germline CDR1 is SEHNR and CDR2 is FQNEAQ (reference sequence). The CDR3 length is 17 residues. V was trimmed by 1 base and J by 5 bases, leaving 18 bases between them.

V is TRBV15 and J is TRBJ2-3, with no clear D. The CDR3 has 15 residues. From germline, CDR1 is LNHNV and CDR2 YYDKDF (reference sequence). Trimming left V 0 bases short and J 2 bases short, with 9 bases between. CDR3 amino acids: CATSRDLGFTDTQYF. The CDR3 DNA is TGTGCCACCAGCAGAGATCTTGGTTTCACAGATACGCAGTATTTT.

The J gene is TRBJ2-7, the V gene TRBV21-1; the D call in the table, TRBD1, was not verified against the DNA. TRBV21-1 is classified as a pseudogene. The CDR3 is 18 amino acids. The CDR3 protein is CASSHRGQLGPLYYEQYF. The CDR3 coding sequence is TGTGCCAGCAGCCACCGAGGACAGCTCGGTCCCTTATACTACGAGCAGTACTTC.

The chain employs TRBV10-3 and TRBJ1-3; 7 bases line up with TRBD1. The CDR3 loop spans 15 amino acids. J lost 0 bases, V lost 5 bases, and 4 bases had no gene match. CDR1 ENHRY and CDR2 SYGVKD come from the germline V gene. The CDR3 bases are TGTGCCATCAGTAAGACAGGGAGCTCTGGAAACACCATATATTTT. This sequence encodes CAISKTGSSGNTIYF.

The chain recombines TRBV10-3 with TRBJ2-7, with 9 nucleotides matching TRBD1. V shed 3 bases and J 4 bases; nucleotides not matched to a gene: 4. This CDR3 has 14 amino acids. The germline CDR1 and CDR2 sequences are ENHRY and SYGVKD. CDR3 amino acids: CAISEQGALYEQYF. The CDR3 nucleotides read TGTGCCATCAGTGAACAGGGGGCTTTATACGAGCAGTACTTC.

This clone was seen a few times. The chain is built from TRBV18 and TRBJ2-7; the D gene is possibly TRBD1 (6 bases). Germline-derived CDR1 and CDR2 are KGHSH and LQKENI. This CDR3 is 15 amino acids long. Between the trimmed V and J ends, which lost 0 bases and 4 bases, there was a span of 13 bases. CDR3 bases: TGTGCCAGCTCACCACCGGCAGGGGTTGCATACGAGCAGTACTTC. Translation gives CASSPPAGVAYEQYF. Full variable domain (outside the CDR3, taken from reference TRBV18 and TRBJ2-7): NAGVMQNPRHLVRRRGQEARLRCSPMKGHSHVYWYRQLPEEGLKFMVYLQKENIIDESGMPKERFSAEFPKEGPSILRIQQVVRGDSAAYFCASSPPAGVAYEQYFGPGTRLTVT.

Concerning this clone: Germline is not matched at one junction end, which may reflect a read error. V is TRBV6-5 and J is TRBJ2-3, with D hard to call. There are 12 residues in the CDR3. CDR1 and CDR2 from the germline V gene are MNHEY and SVGAGI. The CDR3 region is CAISESKDTQYF. In nucleotides, the CDR3 is TGTGCCATCAGTGAGTCAAAAGATACGCAGTATTTT.

This clone was detected a few times. The chain has TRBV9 and TRBJ2-2, with unresolved D. V lost 3 bases, J lost 0 bases, and 6 bases lay in between. Germline V gene data show CDR1 as SGDLS and CDR2 as YYNGEE. This CDR3 spans 14 amino acids. The CDR3 sequence is CASSGSSNTGELFF. For the CDR3, the DNA is TGTGCCAGCAGCGGGAGTTCGAACACCGGGGAGCTGTTTTTT.